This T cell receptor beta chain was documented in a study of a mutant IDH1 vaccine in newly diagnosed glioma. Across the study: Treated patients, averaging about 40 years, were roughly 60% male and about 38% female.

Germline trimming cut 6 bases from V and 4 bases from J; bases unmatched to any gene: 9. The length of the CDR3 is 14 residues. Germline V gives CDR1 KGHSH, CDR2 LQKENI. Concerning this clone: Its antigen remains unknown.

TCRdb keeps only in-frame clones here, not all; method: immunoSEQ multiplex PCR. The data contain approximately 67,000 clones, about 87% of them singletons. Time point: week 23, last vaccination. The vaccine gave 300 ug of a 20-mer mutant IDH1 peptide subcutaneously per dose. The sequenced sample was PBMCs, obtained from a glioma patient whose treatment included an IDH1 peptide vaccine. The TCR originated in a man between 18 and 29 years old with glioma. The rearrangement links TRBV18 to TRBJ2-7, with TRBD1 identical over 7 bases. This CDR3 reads CASSMGQKRYEQYF. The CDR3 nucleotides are TGTGCCAGCTCCATGGGACAGAAGAGATACGAGCAGTACTTC.